This TCR beta chain came from a study of T cells in Graves' hyperthyroidism and ophthalmopathy. Trimming removed 5 bases at V and 5 bases at J, with 12 bases between. CDR3 size: 14 residues. Per germline, CDR1 LNHDA and CDR2 SQIVND (reference sequence). TCR beta CDR3 regions were amplified from RNA. The HTBI primer set served for first-round RT-PCR of the TCR CDR3. MiXCR, applied by TCRdb to the multiplex PCR reads, yields one record per CDR3 protein. This sample has some 560,000 distinct CDR3 sequences; 15% to 19% occur once, and the top ten carry around 7.8%. This clonotype originated in a woman in her 30s with Graves' hyperthyroidism. The chain combines TRBV19 with TRBJ1-4; D possibly corresponds to TRBD1 (5 bases). The sample consisted of blood. The CDR3 coding sequence is TGTGCCAGTAGTCCCGGGACGGTGAATGAAAAACTGTTTTTT. This codes for CASSPGTVNEKLFF.